This T cell receptor beta chain was captured by sequencing in a study of control samples from healthy donors and cancer patients. V lost 6 bases, J lost 0 bases, and 3 bases stayed unmatched. The CDR3 is 15 amino acids. Germline V gene data show CDR1 as KGHDR and CDR2 as SFDVKD. This clone showed up just a few times. Repertoires were generated with immunoSEQ multiplex PCR, while TCRdb's copy carries only in-frame clones and drops some. The sample consists of under 300,000 clones, roughly 87% of them appearing once. The chain recombines TRBV24-1 with TRBJ2-3, with TRBD1 identical over 9 bases. The sample consisted of PBMCs. The TCR sequence derives from a woman in her fifties or sixties with lung cancer. The CDR3 DNA reads as TGTGCCACCAGTTTGGGACAGGGAAGCACAGATACGCAGTATTTT. Protein product: CATSLGQGSTDTQYF.